This T cell receptor (beta chain) came from a study of OX40 agonist ivuxolimab in advanced cancers. Study in general: Having had anti-PD-1, anti-PD-L1 or anti-CTLA-4 therapy before was allowed, and approximately 40% had some.

The CDR3 spans 15 residues. From germline, CDR1 is SGHTA and CDR2 FQGNSA. Trimming removed 3 bases at V and 0 bases at J, with 12 bases between. Clones were read by immunoSEQ multiplex PCR, and TCRdb kept only the in-frame ones, dropping some. The table has some 48,000 clones, about three quarters seen once; the top ten hold 7.9%. The TCR sequence derives from an adult with an advanced solid tumor such as melanoma, head and neck, liver or kidney cancer. The gene calls are TRBV7-2 and TRBJ2-7; possibly TRBD1 for D (6 bases). Specimen: CD4+ or CD8+ T cells sorted from blood, collected in a trial of the OX40 agonist ivuxolimab. The CDR3 sequence is CASSFYGTYSYEQYF. The DNA for the CDR3 is TGTGCCAGCAGCTTTTATGGGACATACTCCTACGAGCAGTACTTC.